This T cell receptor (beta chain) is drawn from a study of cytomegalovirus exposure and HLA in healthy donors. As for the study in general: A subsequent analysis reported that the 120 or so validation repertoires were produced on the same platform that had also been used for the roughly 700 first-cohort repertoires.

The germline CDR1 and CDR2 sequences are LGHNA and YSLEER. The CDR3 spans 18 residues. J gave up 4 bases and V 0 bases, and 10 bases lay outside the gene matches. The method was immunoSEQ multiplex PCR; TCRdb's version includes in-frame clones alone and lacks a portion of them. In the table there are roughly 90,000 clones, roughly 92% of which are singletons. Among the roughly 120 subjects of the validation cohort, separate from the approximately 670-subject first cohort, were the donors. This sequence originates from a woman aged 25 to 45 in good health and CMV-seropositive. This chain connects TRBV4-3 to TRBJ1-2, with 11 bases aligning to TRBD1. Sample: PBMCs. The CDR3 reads CASSQEGQGASYAYGYTF. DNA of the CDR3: TGCGCCAGCAGCCAAGAAGGACAGGGGGCATCGTATGCCTATGGCTACACCTTC.